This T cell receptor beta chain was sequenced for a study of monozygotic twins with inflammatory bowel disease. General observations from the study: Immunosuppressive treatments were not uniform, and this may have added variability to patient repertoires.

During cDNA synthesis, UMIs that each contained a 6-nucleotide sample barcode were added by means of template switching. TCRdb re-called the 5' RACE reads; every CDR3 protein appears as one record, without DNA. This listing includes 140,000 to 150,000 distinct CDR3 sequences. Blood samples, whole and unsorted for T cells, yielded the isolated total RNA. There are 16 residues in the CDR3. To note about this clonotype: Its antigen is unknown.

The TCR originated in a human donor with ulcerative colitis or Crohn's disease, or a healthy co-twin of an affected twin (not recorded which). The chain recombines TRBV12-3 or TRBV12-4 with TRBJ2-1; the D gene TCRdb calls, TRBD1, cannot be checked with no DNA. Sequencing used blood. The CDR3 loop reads CASSFPQGSGYNEQFF.